Below, 21 T cell receptor beta chains from the same sample are listed, as sequenced in a study of OX40 agonist ivuxolimab in advanced cancers. The repertoire was sequenced with immunoSEQ multiplex PCR; TCRdb's copy has only in-frame clones and lacks some. The sample shows about 29,000 clones, 70% to 80% of them seen only once. The sequences come from CD4+ or CD8+ T cells sorted from blood, collected in a trial of the OX40 agonist ivuxolimab. These TCRs come from an adult with an advanced solid tumor such as melanoma, head and neck, liver or kidney cancer.

The chain couples TRBV4-1 to TRBJ2-2, with TRBD1 matching over 7 bases. Germline CDR1 MGHRA, CDR2 YSYEKL. V lost 4 bases to trimming and J lost 3 bases; unmatched junction nucleotides: 11. The CDR3 sequence is 17 residues long. DNA for the CDR3: TGCGCCAGCAGCCTAGAAGAGACAGGGACCGACACCGGGGAGCTGTTTTTT. Protein sequence: CASSLEETGTDTGELFF.

In this sample, this clone turned up once. The J gene is TRBJ2-7, the V gene TRBV7-2; D is undetermined. Per the germline V gene, CDR1 is SGHTA and CDR2 is FQGNSA. Trimming took off 3 bases at V and 3 bases at J, with 9 bases between the two ends. This CDR3 comprises 13 residues. For the CDR3, the DNA is TGTGCCAGCAGCTTGAAGATCGACTACGAGCAGTACTTC. It yields the protein CASSLKIDYEQYF. The full variable domain, completed using reference TRBV7-2 and TRBJ2-7, is GAGVSQSPSNKVTEKGKDVELRCDPISGHTALYWYRQSLGQGLEFLIYFQGNSAPDKSGLPSDRFSAERTGGSVSTLTIQRTQQEDSAVYLCASSLKIDYEQYFGPGTRLTVT.

The chain has TRBV7-4 and TRBJ2-5, with 10 bases matching TRBD2. This CDR3 spans 17 amino acids. CDR1 and CDR2 (germline): SGHVT, SQSDAQ. V was clipped by 2 bases and J by 3 bases; unmatched bases: 9. The CDR3 spells CASSLLGTSGIEETQYF. CDR3 nucleotides: TGTGCCAGCAGCTTATTGGGCACTAGCGGGATAGAAGAGACCCAGTACTTC.

This chain joins TRBV7-9 and TRBJ2-7; 14 nucleotides match TRBD2. Germline trimming cut 4 bases from V and 4 bases from J; bases unmatched to any gene: 6. This CDR3 has 16 amino acids. CDR1 is SEHNR and CDR2 is FQNEAQ in the germline V gene (reference sequence). The CDR3 is CASSSGTSGRSYEQYF. Here the CDR3 DNA reads TGTGCCAGCAGCTCCGGGACTAGCGGGAGATCTTACGAGCAGTACTTC. Combining the CDR3 with reference TRBV7-9 and TRBJ2-7 gives the whole variable domain DTGVSQNPRHKITKRGQNVTFRCDPISEHNRLYWYRQTLGQGPEFLTYFQNEAQLEKSRLLSDRFSAERPKGSFSTLEIQRTEQGDSAMYLCASSSGTSGRSYEQYFGPGTRLTVT.

CDR3 sequence reads: CASSFLGYSYEQYF. In nucleotides, the CDR3 is TGTGCCAGCAGCTTTCTAGGGTACAGCTACGAGCAGTACTTC. This sequence joins TRBV5-4 and TRBJ2-7; D gene unclear. This CDR3 spans 14 amino acids. The V end lost 2 bases, the J end lost 3 bases, and 12 bases lay between the germline ends. Germline lookup yields CDR1 SGHNT and CDR2 YYREEE (reference sequence).

The chain is built from TRBV5-4 and TRBJ1-2; the D gene is possibly TRBD1 (6 bases). Trimming pared 1 base from V and 3 bases from J, leaving 16 bases between. Germline CDR1 and CDR2: SGHNT and YYREEE (reference sequence). The CDR3 consists of 16 residues. CDR3 region: CASSLFGARGDYGYTF. CDR3 nucleotides: TGTGCCAGCAGCTTGTTTGGGGCGAGGGGGGACTATGGCTACACCTTC.

V and J are TRBV9 and TRBJ1-6; no firm D call. There are 14 residues in the CDR3. In germline, CDR1 is SGDLS, CDR2 YYNGEE. Trimming pared 2 bases from V and 5 bases from J, leaving 8 bases between. The CDR3 here is CASSVTDNNSPLHF. The CDR3 DNA reads TGTGCCAGCAGCGTTACAGATAATAATTCACCCCTCCACTTT.

The CDR3 protein is CASSAGQYSGNTIYF. CDR3 DNA sequence: TGTGCCAGCAGCGCGGGACAGTACTCTGGAAACACCATATATTTT. V usage is TRBV9 and J usage is TRBJ1-3; TRBD1 agrees at 7 bases. The J segment lost 0 bases and the V segment lost 3 bases, leaving 3 bases of the junction unmatched. CDR3 size: 15 residues. The V gene's germline CDR1 is SGDLS and CDR2 YYNGEE.

The count of this clone is one. V gene TRBV11-1 combines with J gene TRBJ2-3; a weak D match, TRBD1 (5 bases). V lost 2 bases and J lost 8, with 20 bases in between. Per the germline V gene, CDR1 is SGHAT and CDR2 is FQDESV (reference sequence). The CDR3 runs to 16 residues. CDR3 amino acids: CASSLRPGWTIGTQYF. As DNA, the CDR3 is TGTGCCAGCAGCTTACGGCCAGGGTGGACCATCGGTACGCAGTATTTT.

The chain couples TRBV4-1 to TRBJ2-7; D remains unclear. CDR1 is MGHRA and CDR2 is YSYEKL in the germline V gene. CDR3 size: 14 residues. The V gene lost 1 base and the J gene lost 0 bases, with 7 bases spanning the gap. CDR3 protein: CASSQAPGSYEQYF. CDR3 coding DNA: TGCGCCAGCAGCCAAGCCCCGGGCTCCTACGAGCAGTACTTC.

The V gene is TRBV4-1, the J gene TRBJ2-5, with TRBD1 as a possible D gene (6 bases). The germline gives CDR1 MGHRA, CDR2 YSYEKL. V lost 2 bases, J lost 0 bases, and 13 bases lay in between. CDR3 length equals 16 residues. The CDR3 DNA sequence: TGCGCCAGCAGCCAAAAGACAGGCGCGTACCAAGAGACCCAGTACTTC. This encodes CASSQKTGAYQETQYF.

V gene TRBV5-4 combines with J gene TRBJ1-2; D is ambiguous. V was clipped by 4 bases and J by 8 bases, with 18 bases between them. The CDR3 has 14 residues. The germline V gene encodes CDR1 SGHNT and CDR2 YYREEE (reference sequence). The DNA of the CDR3 is TGTGCCAGCAGCCCGGAGGGCCCGTTGGGGGGCTACACCTTC. Its protein is CASSPEGPLGGYTF.

The chain joins TRBV7-9 to TRBJ2-6, with D unresolved. Germline assignment: CDR1 SEHNR and CDR2 FQNEAQ (reference sequence). Trimming removed 5 bases at V and 0 bases at J, with 8 bases between. The CDR3 runs to 15 residues. The CDR3 region has the DNA TGTGCCAGCAGCATCCCAGCCTCTGGGGCCAACGTCCTGACTTTC. It encodes CASSIPASGANVLTF.

This clone was observed a few times. The CDR3 reads CASSFVQRLLWYNEQFF. In DNA, the CDR3 is TGTGCCAGCAGTTTTGTACAGCGTCTTTTGTGGTACAATGAGCAGTTCTTC. V and J are TRBV28 and TRBJ2-1; D gene ambiguous. V dropped 3 bases and J dropped 4 bases, with 19 bases sitting between them. Germline V CDR1 and CDR2: MDHEN, SYDVKM. The CDR3 is 17 residues long.

The chain has TRBV6-5 and TRBJ2-5, with D possibly matching TRBD2 (6 bases). Trimming shortened V by 8 bases and J by 5 bases, and 21 bases separated the two germline ends. The CDR3 runs 15 residues. The germline V gene encodes CDR1 MNHEY and CDR2 SVGAGI. The CDR3 nucleotides are TGTGCCAGCCTTAGTTTAGGTAGCCGGGGGGAGACCCAGTACTTC. The encoded protein is CASLSLGSRGETQYF.

J is TRBJ1-1 and V is TRBV29-1, with TRBD1 as a possible D gene (5 bases). Looked up from germline, CDR1 is SQVTM and CDR2 is ANQGSEA. Trimming stripped 6 bases from V and 2 bases from J, with 7 bases between. CDR3 length: 11 residues. This CDR3 is CSVTENTEAFF. The CDR3 nucleotides read TGCAGCGTGACAGAAAACACTGAAGCTTTCTTT.

This clone was picked up a small number of times. This chain's CDR3 is CAWSVAGFGQPQHF. The CDR3 DNA is TGTGCCTGGAGTGTAGCAGGGTTTGGACAGCCCCAGCATTTT. The chain links TRBV30 to TRBJ1-5; a weak D match, TRBD1 (5 bases). Deletions cut 0 bases from V and 7 bases from J, with 13 bases between. The CDR3 extends over 14 amino acids. CDR1 is GTSNPN, CDR2 SVGIG, per germline (reference sequence).

The chain employs TRBV6-1 and TRBJ2-7, with D possibly matching TRBD1 (5 bases). CDR1 and CDR2 from the germline V gene are MNHNS and SASEGT. V was clipped by 2 bases and J by 2 bases, with 13 bases between them. The CDR3 loop spans 15 amino acids. CDR3 sequence (DNA): TGTGCCAGCAGTGAACCACCGACAGCTACCTACGAGCAGTACTTC. Its protein product is CASSEPPTATYEQYF.

Comment on this clone: Other nucleotide sequences from this sample produce the same CDR3. The J gene is TRBJ1-1, the V gene TRBV28; 8 bases fit TRBD1. Germline CDR1 is MDHEN and CDR2 is SYDVKM. The CDR3 runs 15 residues. V lost 6 bases, J lost 5 bases, and 11 bases stayed unmatched. CDR3 nucleotides: TGTGCCAGCAGCCACCCCCGGACAGGGAATACTGAAGCTTTCTTT. This codes for CASSHPRTGNTEAFF.

The count of this clone is one. An end of the junction differs from the germline gene, which may be a read error. The chain recombines TRBV7-7 with TRBJ2-1, with 7 positions matching TRBD1. The germline gives CDR1 SSHAT, CDR2 FNYEAQ (reference sequence). The CDR3 has 17 amino acids. Here the CDR3 reads CASSLGAGGISYNEQFF. The CDR3 nucleotides read TGTGCTAGCAGCTTAGGGGCAGGGGGAATCTCATACAATGAGCAGTTCTTC.

This clone was detected only a few times. The chain links TRBV28 to TRBJ2-3; TRBD2 matches 10 bases. The V gene's germline CDR1 is MDHEN and CDR2 SYDVKM. This CDR3 is built from 15 residues. The J segment lost 3 bases and the V segment lost 10 bases, leaving 10 bases of the junction unmatched. The CDR3 reads CATKSGRAETDTQYF. The CDR3 DNA reads TGTGCCACCAAGAGCGGGAGGGCCGAGACAGATACGCAGTATTTT. Using reference TRBV28 and TRBJ2-3 for the parts outside the CDR3, the full variable domain is DVKVTQSSRYLVKRTGEKVFLECVQDMDHENMFWYRQDPGLGLRLIYFSYDVKMKEKGDIPEGYSVSREKKERFSLILESASTNQTSMYLCATKSGRAETDTQYFGPGTRLTVL.